This T cell receptor (beta chain) was captured in a study of lymphopenia after photon versus proton radiotherapy. Clones were read by immunoSEQ multiplex PCR, and TCRdb kept only the in-frame ones, dropping some. The sample holds over 50,000 clones; approximately 86% are singletons and the top ten take roughly 2.3%. CDR1 and CDR2 from the germline V gene are MNHEY and SVGAGI. The CDR3 length is 13 residues. V shed 6 bases and J shed 1 base, with 9 bases lying between them. The starting material was peripheral blood, obtained from a patient treated with photon-based radiotherapy. This receptor was obtained from a man aged 40-50 years with gastric cancer. V is TRBV6-5 and J is TRBJ1-2; maybe TRBD1 (6 bases). The CDR3 DNA is TGTGCCAGCAGGGTGGACAGTAACTATGGCTACACCTTC. Its protein is CASRVDSNYGYTF.